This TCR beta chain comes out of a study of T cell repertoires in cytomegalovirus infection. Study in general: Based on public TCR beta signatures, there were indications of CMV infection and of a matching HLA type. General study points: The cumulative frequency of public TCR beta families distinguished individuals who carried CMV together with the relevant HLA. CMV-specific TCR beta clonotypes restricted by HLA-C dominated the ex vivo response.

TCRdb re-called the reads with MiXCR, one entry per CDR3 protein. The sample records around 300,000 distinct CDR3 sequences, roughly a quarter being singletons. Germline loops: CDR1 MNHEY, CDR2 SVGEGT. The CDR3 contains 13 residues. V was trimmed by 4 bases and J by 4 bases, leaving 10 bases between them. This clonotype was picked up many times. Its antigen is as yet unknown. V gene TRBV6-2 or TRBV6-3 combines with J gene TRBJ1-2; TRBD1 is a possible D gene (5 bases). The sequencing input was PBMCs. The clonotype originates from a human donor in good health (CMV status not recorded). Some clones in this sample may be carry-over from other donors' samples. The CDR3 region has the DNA TGTGCCAGCAGTTTGGGCAGGGCCTATGGCTACACCTTC. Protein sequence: CASSLGRAYGYTF.